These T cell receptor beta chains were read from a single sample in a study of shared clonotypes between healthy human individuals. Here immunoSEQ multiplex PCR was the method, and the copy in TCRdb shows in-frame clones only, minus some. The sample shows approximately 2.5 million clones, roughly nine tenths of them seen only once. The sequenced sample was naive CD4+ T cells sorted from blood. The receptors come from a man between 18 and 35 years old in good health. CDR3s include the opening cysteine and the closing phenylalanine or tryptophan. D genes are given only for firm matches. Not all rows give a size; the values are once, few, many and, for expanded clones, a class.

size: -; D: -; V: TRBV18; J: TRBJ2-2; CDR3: CASSPTSEQTGELFF; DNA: TGTGCCAGCTCACCAACTAGTGAGCAGACCGGGGAGCTGTTTTTT
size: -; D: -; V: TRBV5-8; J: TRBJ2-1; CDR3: CASSLGQGGSYNEQFF; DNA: TGTGCCAGCAGCTTGGGGCAGGGCGGGTCCTACAATGAGCAGTTCTTC
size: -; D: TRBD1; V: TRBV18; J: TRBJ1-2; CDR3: CASSPGTEANYGYTF; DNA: TGTGCCAGCTCACCAGGGACAGAGGCTAACTATGGCTACACCTTC
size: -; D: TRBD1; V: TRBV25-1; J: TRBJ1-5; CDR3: CASMGQGYQPQHF; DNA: TGTGCCAGCATGGGACAGGGGTACCAGCCCCAGCATTTT
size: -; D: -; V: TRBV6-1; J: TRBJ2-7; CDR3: CASSESFYEQYF; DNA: TGTGCCAGCAGTGAGTCGTTCTACGAGCAGTACTTC
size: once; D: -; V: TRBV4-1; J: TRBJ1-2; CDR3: CASSQADGTLNYGYTF; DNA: TGCGCCAGCAGCCAAGCCGACGGAACCCTTAACTATGGCTACACCTTC
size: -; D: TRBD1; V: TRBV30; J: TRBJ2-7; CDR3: CAWSWTGPFLGDEQYF; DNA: TGTGCCTGGAGCTGGACAGGACCATTCCTGGGCGACGAGCAGTACTTC
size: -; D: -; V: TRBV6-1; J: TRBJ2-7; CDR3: CASTQGIYEQYF; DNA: TGTGCCAGCACCCAGGGGATCTACGAGCAGTACTTC
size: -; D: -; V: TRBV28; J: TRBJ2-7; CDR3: CASLRDGSYEQYF; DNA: TGTGCCAGTCTTAGGGACGGATCCTACGAGCAGTACTTC
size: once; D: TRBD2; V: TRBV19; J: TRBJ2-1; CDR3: CASSIDVSGRAAWAKQFF; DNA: TGTGCCAGTAGTATAGATGTGAGCGGGAGGGCCGCTTGGGCAAAGCAGTTCTTC
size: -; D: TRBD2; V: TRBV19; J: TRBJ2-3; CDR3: CASGEGGGTDTQYF; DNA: TGTGCCAGTGGGGAGGGCGGGGGCACAGATACGCAGTATTTT
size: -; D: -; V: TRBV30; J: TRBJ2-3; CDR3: CAWRDLSWADTQYF; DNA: TGTGCCTGGAGGGATCTATCGTGGGCAGATACGCAGTATTTT
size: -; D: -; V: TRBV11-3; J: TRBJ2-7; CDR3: CASSQGPGWQYF; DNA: TGTGCCAGCAGCCAGGGGCCAGGGTGGCAGTACTTC
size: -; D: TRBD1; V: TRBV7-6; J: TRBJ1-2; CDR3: CASSLGQGEGGYTF; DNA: TGTGCCAGCAGCTTAGGACAGGGTGAAGGGGGCTACACCTTC
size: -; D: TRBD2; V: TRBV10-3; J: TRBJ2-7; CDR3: CAAHGGLADYEQYF; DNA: TGTGCTGCACACGGCGGACTAGCGGACTACGAGCAGTACTTC
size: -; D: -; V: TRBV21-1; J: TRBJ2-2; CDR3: CASIPDSRRGTGELFF; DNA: TGTGCCAGCATCCCCGACAGCCGGAGGGGCACCGGGGAGCTGTTTTTT
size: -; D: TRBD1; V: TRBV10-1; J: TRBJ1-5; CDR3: CASSESTRGQRNHQPQHF; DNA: TGCGCCAGCAGTGAGTCGACTCGGGGACAGCGTAACCATCAGCCCCAGCATTTT
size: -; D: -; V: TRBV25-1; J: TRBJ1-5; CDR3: CASSVEAPWGYQPQHF; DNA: TGTGCCAGCAGTGTGGAAGCACCATGGGGTTATCAGCCCCAGCATTTT
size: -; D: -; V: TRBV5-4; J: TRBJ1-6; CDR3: CASSPGTYQDSPLHF; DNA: TGTGCCAGCAGCCCGGGGACCTACCAAGATTCACCCCTCCACTTT
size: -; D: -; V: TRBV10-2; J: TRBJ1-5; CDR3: CASSDGAGQSNQPQHF; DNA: TGCGCCAGCAGTGACGGTGCAGGGCAGAGCAATCAGCCCCAGCATTTT
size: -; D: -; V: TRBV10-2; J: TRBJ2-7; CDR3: CATNDWTALTYEQYF; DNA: TGCGCCACAAACGATTGGACAGCGTTAACCTACGAGCAGTACTTC
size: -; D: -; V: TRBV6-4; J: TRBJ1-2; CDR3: CASSEQSGTGGGYTF; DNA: TGTGCCAGCAGTGAGCAATCCGGGACCGGAGGTGGCTACACCTTC
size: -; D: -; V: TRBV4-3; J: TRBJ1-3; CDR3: CASSQDIGLIGNTIYF; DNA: TGCGCCAGCAGCCAAGACATCGGTCTAATCGGAAACACCATATATTTT
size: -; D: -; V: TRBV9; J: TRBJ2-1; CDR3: CASSFRGEWSGEQFF; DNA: TGTGCCAGCAGCTTTAGGGGGGAGTGGAGTGGTGAGCAGTTCTTC
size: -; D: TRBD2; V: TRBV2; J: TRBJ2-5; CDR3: CASRGGTSARQETQYF; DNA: TGTGCCAGCAGGGGAGGGACTAGCGCACGACAAGAGACCCAGTACTTC
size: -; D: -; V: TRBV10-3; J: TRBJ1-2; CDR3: CAISESSGRNYGYTF; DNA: TGTGCCATCAGTGAGTCTTCGGGACGCAACTATGGCTACACCTTC
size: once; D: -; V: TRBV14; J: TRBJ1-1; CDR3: CASSQDLATEAFF; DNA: TGTGCCAGCAGCCAAGATCTTGCGACTGAAGCTTTCTTT
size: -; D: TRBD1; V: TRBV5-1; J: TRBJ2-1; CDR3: CASSPGTGPNEQFF; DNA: TGCGCCAGCAGCCCTGGGACAGGGCCCAATGAGCAGTTCTTC
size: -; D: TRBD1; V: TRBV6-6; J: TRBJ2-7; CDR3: CASSYSPKDRDEQYF; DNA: TGTGCCAGCAGTTACTCCCCTAAAGACAGGGACGAGCAGTACTTC
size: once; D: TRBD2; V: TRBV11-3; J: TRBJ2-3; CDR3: CASSSTSGGTDTQYF; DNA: TGTGCCAGCAGCTCGACTAGCGGGGGGACAGATACGCAGTATTTT
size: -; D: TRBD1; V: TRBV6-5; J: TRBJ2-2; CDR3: CASSRTGGELFF; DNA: TGTGCCAGCAGCCGGACAGGGGGGGAGCTGTTTTTT
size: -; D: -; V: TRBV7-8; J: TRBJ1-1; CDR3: CASSLDEGTAEAFF; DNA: TGTGCCAGCAGCTTAGACGAGGGAACGGCTGAAGCTTTCTTT
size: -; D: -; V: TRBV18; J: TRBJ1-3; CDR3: CASGPGNTIYF; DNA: TGTGCCAGCGGACCAGGAAACACCATATATTTT
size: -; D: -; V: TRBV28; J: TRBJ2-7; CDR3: CASSGDTKLQYF; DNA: TGTGCCAGCAGTGGGGACACAAAGTTGCAGTACTTC
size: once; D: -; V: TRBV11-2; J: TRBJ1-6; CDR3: CANSLLRPIFSYNSPLHF; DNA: TGTGCCAATTCCCTTTTACGTCCCATCTTCTCCTATAATTCACCCCTCCACTTT
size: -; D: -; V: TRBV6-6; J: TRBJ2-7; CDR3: CASSYSNVFKEQYF; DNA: TGTGCCAGCAGTTACTCGAATGTGTTCAAGGAGCAGTACTTC
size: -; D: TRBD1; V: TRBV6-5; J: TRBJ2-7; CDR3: CASSYSTGGNFYEQYF; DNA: TGTGCCAGCAGTTACTCGACAGGGGGTAATTTCTACGAGCAGTACTTC
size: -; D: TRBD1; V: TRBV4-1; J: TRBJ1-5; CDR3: CASSRTDRGGNQPQHF; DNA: TGCGCCAGCAGCCGCACCGACAGGGGTGGCAATCAGCCCCAGCATTTT
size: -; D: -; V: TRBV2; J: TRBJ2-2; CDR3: CASSRKGMRGNTGELFF; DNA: TGTGCCAGCAGTAGAAAGGGAATGCGGGGGAACACCGGGGAGCTGTTTTTT
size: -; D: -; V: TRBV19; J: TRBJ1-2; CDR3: CASSVVPGQVGGYTF; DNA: TGTGCCAGTAGTGTCGTCCCGGGACAAGTTGGTGGCTACACCTTC
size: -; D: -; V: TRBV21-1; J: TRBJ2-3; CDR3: CASSKDRERTDTQYF; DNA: TGTGCCAGCAGCAAAGACAGGGAACGCACAGATACGCAGTATTTT
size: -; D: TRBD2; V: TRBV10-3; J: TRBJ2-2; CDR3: CASALAENTGELFF; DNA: TGTGCCAGCGCCCTAGCGGAGAACACCGGGGAGCTGTTTTTT
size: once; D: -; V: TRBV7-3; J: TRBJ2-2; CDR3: CANGKLGVNTGELFF; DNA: TGTGCCAACGGGAAGCTGGGGGTGAACACCGGGGAGCTGTTTTTT
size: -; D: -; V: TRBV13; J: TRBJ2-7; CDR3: CASSHRRDAYEQYF; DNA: TGTGCCAGCAGCCATAGGCGGGACGCCTACGAGCAGTACTTC
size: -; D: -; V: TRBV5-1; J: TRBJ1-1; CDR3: CASRGELLDTEAFF; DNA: TGCGCCAGCCGGGGGGAGCTACTTGACACTGAAGCTTTCTTT
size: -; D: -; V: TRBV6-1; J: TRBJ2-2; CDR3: CASIGGPGVTGELFF; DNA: TGTGCCAGCATAGGGGGCCCGGGAGTTACCGGGGAGCTGTTTTTT
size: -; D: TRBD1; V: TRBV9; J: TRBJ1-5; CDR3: CASSTTGQEAQHF; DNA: TGTGCCAGCAGCACCACTGGACAGGAGGCCCAGCATTTT
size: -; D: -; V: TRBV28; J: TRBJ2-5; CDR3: CASSPLTDQETQYF; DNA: TGTGCCAGCAGTCCCTTGACGGACCAAGAGACCCAGTACTTC
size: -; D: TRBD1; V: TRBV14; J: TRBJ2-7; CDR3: CASSQKGDRSNYEQYF; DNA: TGTGCCAGCAGCCAAAAAGGGGACAGGTCGAACTACGAGCAGTACTTC
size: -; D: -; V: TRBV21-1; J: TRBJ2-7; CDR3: CASSKASGGLYEQYF; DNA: TGTGCCAGCAGCAAAGCTTCCGGGGGCCTTTACGAGCAGTACTTC
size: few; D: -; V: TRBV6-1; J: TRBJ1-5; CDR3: CASSSHVGDNQPQHF; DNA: TGTGCCAGCAGTTCCCATGTGGGGGACAATCAGCCCCAGCATTTT
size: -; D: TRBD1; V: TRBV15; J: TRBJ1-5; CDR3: CATSGRDRSNQPQHF; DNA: TGTGCCACCAGCGGCCGGGACAGAAGCAATCAGCCCCAGCATTTT
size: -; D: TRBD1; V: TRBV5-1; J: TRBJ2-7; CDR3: CASSSGTGIYEQYF; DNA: TGCGCCAGCAGTTCCGGGACAGGGATTTACGAGCAGTACTTC
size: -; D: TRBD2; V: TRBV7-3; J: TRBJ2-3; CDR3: CASSLTPGGEGSSDTQYF; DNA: TGTGCCAGCAGCTTAACGCCTGGAGGGGAGGGTTCCTCAGATACGCAGTATTTT
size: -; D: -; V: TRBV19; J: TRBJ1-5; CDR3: CASSIIQGLFSNQPQHF; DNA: TGTGCCAGTAGTATTATTCAGGGCCTGTTTAGCAATCAGCCCCAGCATTTT
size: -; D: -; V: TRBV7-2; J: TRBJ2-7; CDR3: CASSLGHTNYEQYF; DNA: TGTGCCAGCAGCTTAGGACATACCAACTACGAGCAGTACTTC
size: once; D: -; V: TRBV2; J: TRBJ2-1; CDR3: CASSKTTGYNEQFF; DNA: TGTGCCAGCAGTAAGACGACGGGTTACAATGAGCAGTTCTTC
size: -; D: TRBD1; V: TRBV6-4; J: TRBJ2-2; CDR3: CASSSQGATGELFF; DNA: TGTGCCAGCAGCTCCCAGGGGGCCACCGGGGAGCTGTTTTTT
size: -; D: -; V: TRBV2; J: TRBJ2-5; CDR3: CASSESGTDQETQYF; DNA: TGTGCCAGCAGTGAAAGTGGGACGGACCAAGAGACCCAGTACTTC
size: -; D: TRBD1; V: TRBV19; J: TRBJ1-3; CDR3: CASTPGDRTGNTIYF; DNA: TGTGCCAGTACCCCCGGGGACAGAACTGGAAACACCATATATTTT